What follows are 23 T cell receptor beta chains derived from one specimen sequenced in a study of regulatory T cells in long-lasting Graves disease. As for time point: newly diagnosed GD, antithyroid drugs for less than 3 months. PBMC RNA was the source of the TCR library. iRepertoire HTBI primers and Arm-PCR of CDR3 regions built TCR beta libraries. One entry per CDR3 protein, called by TCRdb with MiXCR from the multiplex PCR reads. The sample lists 400,000 to 450,000 distinct CDR3 sequences; roughly 15% were seen once. Separately, the same data were catalogued under a study of T cells in Graves' hyperthyroidism and ophthalmopathy.

This specimen consisted of peripheral blood mononuclear cells (PBMCs), obtained at new diagnosis, from a patient treated with antithyroid drugs. The receptors derive from a woman aged 30 to 39 with Graves disease.

As to this clonotype: A much larger clone sits a single nucleotide away, making a read error possible. V and J are TRBV11-1 and TRBJ1-1; the D is unclear. Germline-derived CDR1 and CDR2 are SGHAT and FQDESV (reference sequence). The V gene lost 8 bases and the J gene lost 3 bases, with 10 bases spanning the gap. CDR3 size: 12 residues. DNA of the CDR3: TGTGCCAGCGGCTCCGCAGACACTGAAGCTTTCTTT. It specifies CASGSADTEAFF.

This clonotype has more than one count but fewer than ten. The V call is TRBV27, the J call TRBJ2-2, with TRBD2 matching 9 bases. Germline-derived CDR1 and CDR2 are MNHEY and SMNVEV (reference sequence). The length of the CDR3 is 15 residues. With V trimmed by 6 bases and J by 4 bases, 6 bases remained unmatched. CDR3 sequence reads: CASRAGGRSTGELFF. The CDR3 DNA reads as TGTGCCAGCAGGGCGGGAGGGAGAAGCACCGGGGAGCTGTTTTTT.

This clonotype was picked up many times. The chain carries TRBV10-3 and TRBJ2-1, with TRBD1 as a possible D gene (5 bases). With 4 bases removed from V and 7 bases from J, the gap between germline ends came to 14 bases. This CDR3 comprises 14 residues. The germline gives CDR1 ENHRY, CDR2 SYGVKD. The CDR3 region has the DNA TGTGCCATCAGTGTGGGTCAGGGTAAGAATGAGCAGTTCTTC. As protein: CAISVGQGKNEQFF.

The V gene is TRBV3-1, the J gene TRBJ1-1, with D possibly TRBD1 on 5 matching bases. The CDR3 runs 14 residues. Germline CDR1 and CDR2: LGHDT and YNNKEL (reference sequence). The ends were cut back, 0 bases at V and 7 bases at J, with 12 bases in the middle. This CDR3 is CASSQEGGAVEAFF. Written as DNA, the CDR3 is TGTGCCAGCAGCCAAGAAGGAGGGGCTGTTGAAGCTTTCTTT.

The table lists this clonotype with many counts. The V gene is TRBV7-2, the J gene TRBJ1-1, with TRBD1 identical over 8 bases. J was trimmed by 1 base and V by 5 bases; bases with no gene match: 12. Germline V gives CDR1 SGHTA, CDR2 FQGNSA. The CDR3 extends over 17 amino acids. The CDR3 bases are TGTGCCAGCAGCCCCGAGGGGACAGGCTCGCCGAACACTGAAGCTTTCTTT. Its translation: CASSPEGTGSPNTEAFF.

The genes are TRBV5-1 and TRBJ2-5; D remains ambiguous. The CDR3 is made up of 13 amino acids. Germline CDR1 and CDR2: SGHRS and YFSETQ. The germline V and J ends were trimmed by 4 bases and 2 bases, with 9 bases remaining between them. CDR3 protein: CASSGSGQETQYF. CDR3 nucleotide sequence: TGCGCCAGCAGCGGGTCCGGGCAAGAGACCCAGTACTTC. Drawing the rest from reference TRBV5-1 and TRBJ2-5, the complete variable domain is KAGVTQTPRYLIKTRGQQVTLSCSPISGHRSVSWYQQTPGQGLQFLFEYFSETQRNKGNFPGRFSGRQFSNSRSEMNVSTLELGDSALYLCASSGSGQETQYFGPGTRLLVL.

The V and J genes are TRBV19 and TRBJ2-1; perhaps TRBD1 as D (6 bases). Trimming shortened V by 1 base and J by 4 bases, and 14 bases separated the two germline ends. The CDR3 length is 16 residues. Germline CDR1 is LNHDA and CDR2 is SQIVND (reference sequence). This CDR3 is CASSIGGDIKYNEQFF. The CDR3 DNA sequence: TGTGCCAGTAGTATAGGTGGGGACATTAAATACAATGAGCAGTTCTTC.

This clonotype was seen repeatedly, ten times or more. V is TRBV28 and J is TRBJ1-5; D perhaps matches TRBD1 (5 bases). Trimming pared 3 bases from V and 3 bases from J, leaving 15 bases between. Germline values: CDR1 MDHEN, CDR2 SYDVKM. This CDR3 has 16 amino acids. In DNA, the CDR3 is TGTGCCAGCAGTTTTGCGGGGGTGAGTAACAATCAGCCCCAGCATTTT. Translating gives CASSFAGVSNNQPQHF.

At least ten counts were recorded for this clonotype. This rearrangement joins TRBV11-2 to TRBJ2-2; 11 bases align to TRBD2. Unmatched junction bases numbered 3, after V lost 5 bases and J lost 1 base. Germline V CDR1 and CDR2: SGHAT, FQNNGV. The CDR3 loop spans 16 amino acids. CDR3 sequence (DNA): TGTGCCAGCAGCCTTGGACTAGCGGGGAACACCGGGGAGCTGTTTTTT. Its protein is CASSLGLAGNTGELFF.

As for this clonotype: A single base separates this from a much larger clone, so it may be a read error. The chain has TRBV28 and TRBJ2-3, with 8 bases matching TRBD1. The J call may be mistaken, given a closer DNA end match to TRBJ2-1. CDR3 length: 14 residues. Per the germline V gene, CDR1 is MDHEN and CDR2 is SYDVKM. The CDR3 protein is CASSRQGNVYEQFF. In DNA, the CDR3 is TGTGCCAGCAGTCGACAGGGGAACGTCTACGAGCAGTTCTTC.

A few counts support this clonotype. The chain carries TRBV12-3 or TRBV12-4 and TRBJ2-2; TRBD2 aligns across 7 bases. The CDR3 spans 12 residues. With 6 bases clipped from V and 9 bases from J, the junction kept 4 bases outside the gene matches. CDR3: CASRAREWELFF. The CDR3 DNA reads TGTGCCAGCAGGGCGCGGGAGTGGGAGCTGTTTTTT.

This clonotype has a count of ten or more. The rearrangement uses TRBV12-3 or TRBV12-4 and TRBJ1-1, with a tentative D call TRBD1 (5 bases). This CDR3 contains 13 residues. V dropped 8 bases and J dropped 1 base, with 11 bases sitting between them. In DNA, the CDR3 is TGTGCCAGCCTGTGGGGCAGGAACACTGAAGCTTTCTTT. Translation: CASLWGRNTEAFF.

This clonotype was seen repeatedly, ten times or more. V usage is TRBV27 and J usage is TRBJ1-4; maybe TRBD1 (5 bases). In germline, CDR1 is MNHEY, CDR2 SMNVEV (reference sequence). The V end lost 7 bases, the J end lost 7 bases, and 16 bases lay between the germline ends. The CDR3 is 14 residues long. In DNA form, the CDR3 reads TGTGCCAGCACAAAGAGGCCAGGGAGTGAAAAACTGTTTTTT. Translated, it gives CASTKRPGSEKLFF.

Concerning this clonotype itself: The germline gene is not matched at one end of the junction; a read error may be the cause. This chain links TRBV28 with TRBJ2-2; no clear D. CDR3 length equals 17 residues. Germline lookup yields CDR1 MDHEN and CDR2 SYDVKM. The CDR3 spells CAGSFPPRHVDIGELFF. CDR3 in DNA: TGTGCCGGCAGTTTCCCTCCAAGACATGTCGACATCGGGGAGCTGTTTTTT.

This clonotype was counted at least ten times. V gene TRBV28 combines with J gene TRBJ2-1; 10 bases match TRBD2. V was pared by 4 bases and J by 2 bases, with 17 bases of the junction left unmatched. Germline V gene data show CDR1 as MDHEN and CDR2 as SYDVKM. The CDR3 consists of 20 residues. In nucleotides, the CDR3 is TGTGCCAGCAGTTCCCCCACCGTCCAAAAGCGGGAGGGCCCCTACAATGAGCAGTTCTTC. Translated, it gives CASSSPTVQKREGPYNEQFF.

V is TRBV5-1 and J is TRBJ2-2; 8 bases are shared with TRBD1. This CDR3 is 15 amino acids long. The trim removed 0 bases at V and 4 bases at J, leaving 2 bases unmatched. Germline values: CDR1 SGHRS, CDR2 YFSETQ. CDR3 protein: CASSLGRGPTGELFF. CDR3 nucleotides: TGCGCCAGCAGCTTGGGCAGGGGGCCCACCGGGGAGCTGTTTTTT.

This clonotype has ten or more counts. The chain couples TRBV7-9 to TRBJ2-1; tentatively, D is TRBD2 (6 bases). Per the germline V gene, CDR1 is SEHNR and CDR2 is FQNEAQ (reference sequence). The CDR3 length is 16 residues. The germline V and J ends were trimmed by 4 bases and 0 bases, with 13 bases remaining between them. CDR3 sequence (DNA): TGTGCCAGCAGCTACTATCTAGCGAGCTCCTACAATGAGCAGTTCTTC. The encoded protein is CASSYYLASSYNEQFF.

This clonotype was counted ten times or more. This chain uses TRBV28 with TRBJ2-5; TRBD1 might be the D (5 bases). Germline V CDR1 and CDR2: MDHEN, SYDVKM. V dropped 6 bases and J dropped 5 bases, with 13 bases sitting between them. The CDR3 totals 13 residues. The CDR3 here is CASSVLPGETQYF. The DNA for the CDR3 is TGTGCCAGCAGCGTCCTCCCAGGGGAGACCCAGTACTTC.

This clonotype occurred a few times. No conserved phenylalanine or tryptophan is present at the end of the CDR3, so a read error is the likely explanation. Here the CDR3 DNA reads TGTGCCAGCAGCCCCACCAACCGGGGGGCGAGGAATGGCTACACCTCC. Its protein is CASSPTNRGARNGYTS. V is TRBV7-8 and J is TRBJ1-2; D may be TRBD1 (6 bases). The germline V gene has CDR1 SGHVS and CDR2 FQNEAQ. V lost 5 bases and J 6 bases, leaving 22 bases between the germline ends. The CDR3 loop spans 16 amino acids.

This clonotype was recorded at least ten times. This chain joins TRBV6-1 and TRBJ1-1; TRBD1 agrees at 7 bases. Germline V gene sequence: CDR1 MNHNS, CDR2 SASEGT. There are 13 residues in the CDR3. Trimming cost V 5 bases and J 4 bases; bases outside gene matches: 4. In DNA, the CDR3 is TGTGCCAGCAGTCACGGACAGGTCACTGAAGCTTTCTTT. Its protein is CASSHGQVTEAFF.

The V and J genes are TRBV29-1 and TRBJ2-1, with a possible D match to TRBD2 (6 bases). Per germline, CDR1 SQVTM and CDR2 ANQGSEA. V dropped 1 base and J dropped 3 bases, with 13 bases sitting between them. The CDR3 has 15 amino acids. The CDR3 nucleotides are TGCAGCGTTGAAGTTCTGGCGGGACGCTACAATGAGCAGTTCTTC. Its translation is CSVEVLAGRYNEQFF.

This clonotype was found many times. The rearrangement links TRBV28 to TRBJ2-5; no firm D call. This CDR3 has 14 residues. Trimming took 5 bases from V and 4 from J, leaving 14 bases between them. The germline CDR1 and CDR2 sequences are MDHEN and SYDVKM. The CDR3 DNA reads TGTGCCAGCAGTCTACGGACGGTAGGAGAGACCCAGTACTTC. As protein: CASSLRTVGETQYF.

This clonotype was detected only a few times. The rearrangement links TRBV5-1 to TRBJ2-1; 9 positions match TRBD2. Unmatched junction bases numbered 10, after V lost 7 bases and J lost 5 bases. Germline V gene lookup returns CDR1 SGHRS and CDR2 YFSETQ. This CDR3 contains 15 residues. CDR3 bases: TGCGCCAGCCCTGGACTAGCGCCATTTCACAATGAGCAGTTCTTC. The encoded protein is CASPGLAPFHNEQFF.